Sequencing of this TCR beta chain was carried out in a study of shared clonotypes between healthy human individuals. Study details: The people who gave samples were a couple of women and a few men aged 18 to 49.

General study points: Sampling covered nothing but blood. Tissue TCR repertoires likely differ from those found in blood.

Produced via immunoSEQ multiplex PCR; TCRdb's table is partial and in-frame only. This table has roughly 450,000 clones, 79% appearing once. Every donor, a Caucasian adult, lived in Nashville, Tennessee. This clone occurred once. As yet, its antigen is unknown. Germline CDR1 is LNHDA and CDR2 is SQIVND (reference sequence). V lost 4 bases to trimming and J lost 3 bases, with 10 bases between them. The CDR3 is 13 amino acids. The chain recombines TRBV19 with TRBJ2-7; D is tentatively TRBD1 or TRBD2 (5 bases each). Sequencing was carried out using PBMCs. This clonotype was obtained from a woman between 35 and 50 years old in good health. Some clones in this sample may be carry-over from other donors' samples. CDR3 protein: CASSKQDFYEQYF. CDR3 nucleotide sequence: TGTGCCAGTAGTAAACAGGACTTCTACGAGCAGTACTTC. Complete variable domain (other parts from reference TRBV19 and TRBJ2-7): DGGITQSPKYLFRKEGQNVTLSCEQNLNHDAMYWYRQDPGQGLRLIYYSQIVNDFQKGDIAEGYSVSREKKESFPLTVTSAQKNPTAFYLCASSKQDFYEQYFGPGTRLTVT.